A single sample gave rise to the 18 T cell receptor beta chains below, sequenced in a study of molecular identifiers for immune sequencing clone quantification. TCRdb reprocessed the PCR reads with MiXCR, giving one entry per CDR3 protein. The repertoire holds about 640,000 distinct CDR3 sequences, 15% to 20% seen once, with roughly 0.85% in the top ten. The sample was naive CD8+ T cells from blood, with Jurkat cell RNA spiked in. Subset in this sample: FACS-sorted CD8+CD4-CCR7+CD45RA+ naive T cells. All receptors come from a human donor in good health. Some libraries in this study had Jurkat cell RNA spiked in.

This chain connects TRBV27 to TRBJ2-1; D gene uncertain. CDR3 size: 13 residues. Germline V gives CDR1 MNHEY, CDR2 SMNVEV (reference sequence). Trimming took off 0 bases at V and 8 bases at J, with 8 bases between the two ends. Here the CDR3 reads CASSLSPLDEQFF. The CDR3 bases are TGTGCCAGCAGTTTATCTCCCCTCGATGAGCAGTTCTTC.

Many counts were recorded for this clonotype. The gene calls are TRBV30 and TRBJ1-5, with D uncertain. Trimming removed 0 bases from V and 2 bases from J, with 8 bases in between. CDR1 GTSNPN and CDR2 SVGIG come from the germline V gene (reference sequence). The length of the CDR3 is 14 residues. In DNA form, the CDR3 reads TGTGCCTGGAGTGTGGGCCTTGGCAATCAGCCCCAGCATTTT. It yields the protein CAWSVGLGNQPQHF.

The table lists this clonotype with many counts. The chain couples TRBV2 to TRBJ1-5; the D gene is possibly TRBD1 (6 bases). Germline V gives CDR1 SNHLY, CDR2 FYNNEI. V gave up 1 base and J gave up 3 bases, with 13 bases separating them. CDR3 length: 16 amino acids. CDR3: CASSEGWQGSNQPQHF. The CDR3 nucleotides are TGTGCCAGCAGTGAAGGGTGGCAGGGGTCCAATCAGCCCCAGCATTTT. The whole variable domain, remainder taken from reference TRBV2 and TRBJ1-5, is EPEVTQTPSHQVTQMGQEVILRCVPISNHLYFYWYRQILGQKVEFLVSFYNNEISEKSEIFDDQFSVERPDGSNFTLKIRSTKLEDSAMYFCASSEGWQGSNQPQHFGDGTRLSIL.

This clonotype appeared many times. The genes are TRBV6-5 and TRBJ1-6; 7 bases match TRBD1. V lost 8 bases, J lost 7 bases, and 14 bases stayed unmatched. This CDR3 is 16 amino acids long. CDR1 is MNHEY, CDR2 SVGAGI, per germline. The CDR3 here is CASRFRGGDVNSPLHF. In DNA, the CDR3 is TGTGCCAGCCGCTTCAGGGGGGGCGATGTGAATTCACCCCTCCACTTT.

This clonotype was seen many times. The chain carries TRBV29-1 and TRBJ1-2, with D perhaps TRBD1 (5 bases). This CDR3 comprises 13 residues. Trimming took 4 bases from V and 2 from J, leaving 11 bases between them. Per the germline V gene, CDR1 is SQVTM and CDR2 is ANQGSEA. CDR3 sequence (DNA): TGCAGCGTTGGCGGGACGGCGAACTATGGCTACACCTTC. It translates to CSVGGTANYGYTF.

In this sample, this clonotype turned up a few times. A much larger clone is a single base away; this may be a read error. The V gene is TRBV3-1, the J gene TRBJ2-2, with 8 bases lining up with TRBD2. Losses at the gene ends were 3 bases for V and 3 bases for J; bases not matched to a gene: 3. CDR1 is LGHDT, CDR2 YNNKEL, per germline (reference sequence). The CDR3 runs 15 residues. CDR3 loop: CASSQILADTGELFF. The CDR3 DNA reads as TGTGCCAGCAGCCAGATACTAGCGGACACCGGGGAGCTGTTTTTT. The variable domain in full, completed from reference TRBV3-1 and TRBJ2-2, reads DTAVSQTPKYLVTQMGNDKSIKCEQNLGHDTMYWYKQDSKKFLKIMFSYNNKELIINETVPNRFSPKSPDKAHLNLHINSLELGDSAVYFCASSQILADTGELFFGEGSRLTVL.

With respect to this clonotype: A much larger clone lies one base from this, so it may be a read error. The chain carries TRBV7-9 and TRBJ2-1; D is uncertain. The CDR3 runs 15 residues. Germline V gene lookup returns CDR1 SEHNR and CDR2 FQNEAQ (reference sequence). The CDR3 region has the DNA TGTGCCGGCAGCTTAGCCCTCACCTCCTACAATGAGCAGTTCTTC. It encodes CAGSLALTSYNEQFF.

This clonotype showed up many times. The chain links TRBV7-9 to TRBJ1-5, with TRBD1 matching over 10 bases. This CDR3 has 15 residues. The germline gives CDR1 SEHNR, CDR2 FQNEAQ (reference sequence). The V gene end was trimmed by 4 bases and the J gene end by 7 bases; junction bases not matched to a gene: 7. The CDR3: CASSSTGGAGQPQHF. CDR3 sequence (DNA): TGTGCCAGCAGCTCGACAGGGGGCGCGGGCCAGCCCCAGCATTTT.

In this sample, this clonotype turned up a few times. In nucleotides, the CDR3 is TGTGCCAGCAGCCAAGGCAGAAATATTGGAAACACCATATATTTT. It is translated as CASSQGRNIGNTIYF. This chain joins TRBV4-2 and TRBJ1-3; D is unclear. V was clipped by 1 base and J by 3 bases, with 10 bases between them. The CDR3 totals 15 residues. CDR1 and CDR2 from the germline V gene are LGHNA and YNFKEQ.

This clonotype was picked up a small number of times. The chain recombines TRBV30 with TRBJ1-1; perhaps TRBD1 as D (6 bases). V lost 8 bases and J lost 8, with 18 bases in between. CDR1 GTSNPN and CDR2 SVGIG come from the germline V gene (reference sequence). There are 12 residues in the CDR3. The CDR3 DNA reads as TGTGCCGCCCCGGGCAGGGGCTCCGAAGCTTTCTTT. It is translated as CAAPGRGSEAFF.

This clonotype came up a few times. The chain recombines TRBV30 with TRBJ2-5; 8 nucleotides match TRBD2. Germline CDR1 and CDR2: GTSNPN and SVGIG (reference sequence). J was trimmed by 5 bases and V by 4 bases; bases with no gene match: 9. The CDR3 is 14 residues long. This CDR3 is CAWTDGGGGETQYF. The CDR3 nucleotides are TGTGCCTGGACCGACGGGGGGGGTGGGGAGACCCAGTACTTC.

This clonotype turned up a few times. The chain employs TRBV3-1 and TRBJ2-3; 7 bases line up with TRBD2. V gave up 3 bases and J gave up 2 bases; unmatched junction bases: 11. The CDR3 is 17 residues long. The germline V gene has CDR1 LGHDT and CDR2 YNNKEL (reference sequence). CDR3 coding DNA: TGTGCCAGCAGCCATAAATCAAGCGGGGCCCCCACAGATACGCAGTATTTT. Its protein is CASSHKSSGAPTDTQYF.

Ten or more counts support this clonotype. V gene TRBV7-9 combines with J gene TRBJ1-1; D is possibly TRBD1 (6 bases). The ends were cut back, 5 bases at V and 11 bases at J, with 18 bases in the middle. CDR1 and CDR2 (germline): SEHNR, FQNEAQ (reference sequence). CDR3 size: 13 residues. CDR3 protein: CASSKDPTGLAFF. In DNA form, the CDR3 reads TGTGCCAGCAGCAAGGACCCCACAGGGTTGGCTTTCTTT.

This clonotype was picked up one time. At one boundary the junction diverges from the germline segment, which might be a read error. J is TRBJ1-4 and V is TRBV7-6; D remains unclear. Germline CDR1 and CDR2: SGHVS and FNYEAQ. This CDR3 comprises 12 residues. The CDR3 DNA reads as TGTGCCAGCAGGGACGTTAATGAAAAACTGCTTTTT. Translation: CASRDVNEKLLF.

The CDR3 DNA reads TGTGCCAGCAGACCCCAGGGGTTAGAGACCCAGTACTTC. This codes for CASRPQGLETQYF. V usage is TRBV27 and J usage is TRBJ2-5, with D possibly TRBD1 on 6 matching bases. V was pared by 6 bases and J by 4 bases, with 12 bases between. The CDR3 is 13 amino acids. Germline V gene lookup returns CDR1 MNHEY and CDR2 SMNVEV (reference sequence).

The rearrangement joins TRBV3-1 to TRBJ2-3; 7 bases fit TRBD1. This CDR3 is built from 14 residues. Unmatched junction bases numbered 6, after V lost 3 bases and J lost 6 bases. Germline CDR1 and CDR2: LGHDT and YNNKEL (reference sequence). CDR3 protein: CASSHLTGDDTQYF. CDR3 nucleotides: TGTGCCAGCAGCCACCTTACAGGGGACGATACGCAGTATTTT.

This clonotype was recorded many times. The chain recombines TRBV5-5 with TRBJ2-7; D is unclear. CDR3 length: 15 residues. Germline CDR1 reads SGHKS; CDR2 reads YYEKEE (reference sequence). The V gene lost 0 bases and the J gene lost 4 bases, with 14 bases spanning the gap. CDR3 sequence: CASSLAGSSRYEQYF. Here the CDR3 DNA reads TGTGCCAGCAGCTTGGCCGGGTCGTCTAGGTACGAGCAGTACTTC.

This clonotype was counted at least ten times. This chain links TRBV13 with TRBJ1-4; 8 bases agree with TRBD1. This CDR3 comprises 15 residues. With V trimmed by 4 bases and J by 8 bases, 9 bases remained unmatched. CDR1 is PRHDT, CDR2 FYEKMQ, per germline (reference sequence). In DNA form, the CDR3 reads TGTGCCAGCAGCTACGGACAGGGATTGGGCGAAAAACTGTTTTTT. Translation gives CASSYGQGLGEKLFF.